These 23 T cell receptor beta chains originate from one sample sequenced in a study of shared clonotypes between healthy human individuals. As defined, naive CD8 cells were CD45RO-negative and positively selected for CCR7, with terminally differentiated effector memory CD45RA+ cells excluded. TCRdb keeps only in-frame clones here, not all; method: immunoSEQ multiplex PCR. In the table there are nearly 2 million clones, about 95% of which are singletons. Specimen: naive CD8+ T cells sorted from blood. Receptor source: a man younger than 35 in good health.

V gene TRBV6-1 combines with J gene TRBJ2-5, with a possible D match to TRBD2 (6 bases). This CDR3 comprises 14 residues. V lost 10 bases and J 5 bases, leaving 20 bases between the germline ends. CDR1 and CDR2 (germline): MNHNS, SASEGT. For the CDR3, the DNA is TGTGCCACCCTCGGGGGAGCGGCATCGGAGACCCAGTACTTC. Residues: CATLGGAASETQYF.

V gene TRBV21-1 combines with J gene TRBJ1-6; the DNA was not used to check the table's D call, TRBD1. TRBV21-1 is a recognized pseudogene. The CDR3 runs 14 residues. The DNA of the CDR3 is TGTGCCAGCAGCGTCAGGGGGCCGGGTTCACCCCTCCACTTT. Translation: CASSVRGPGSPLHF.

The J gene is TRBJ2-5, the V gene TRBV7-2; 7 bases are shared with TRBD2. From germline, CDR1 is SGHTA and CDR2 FQGNSA. Trimming removed 3 bases from V and 0 bases from J; junction bases left unmatched: 7. The length of the CDR3 is 16 residues. DNA of the CDR3: TGTGCCAGCAGCTTGGCCGGGACTACGTACCAAGAGACCCAGTACTTC. This sequence encodes CASSLAGTTYQETQYF.

This clone was seen a single time. The V and J genes are TRBV6-6 and TRBJ1-1; D remains unclear. The CDR3 is made up of 13 amino acids. CDR1 and CDR2 (germline): MNHNY, SVGAGI (reference sequence). V lost 4 bases, J lost 0 bases, and 6 bases lay in between. The CDR3 DNA sequence: TGTGCCAGCAGTTCTCTGATGAACACTGAAGCTTTCTTT. Translating it yields CASSSLMNTEAFF.

The chain uses TRBV11-2 and TRBJ2-3; tentatively, D is TRBD2 (5 bases). The V and J ends lost 5 bases and 3 bases respectively, with 15 bases between them. The germline gives CDR1 SGHAT, CDR2 FQNNGV. The CDR3 has 15 residues. In DNA, the CDR3 is TGTGCCAGCAGCGCCCGGGAAGGCGAGACAGATACGCAGTATTTT. As protein: CASSAREGETDTQYF.

As DNA, the CDR3 is TGTGCCAGCAGCCCCTTTCTAAACCGAGGGGACGAGCAGTACTTC. It encodes CASSPFLNRGDEQYF. The chain joins TRBV7-2 to TRBJ2-7; D assignment may be TRBD1 or TRBD2 (5 bases each). Per germline, CDR1 SGHTA and CDR2 FQGNSA. The CDR3 length is 15 residues. Trimming shortened V by 5 bases and J by 5 bases, and 19 bases separated the two germline ends.

This clone was counted a few times. The chain combines TRBV30 with TRBJ1-1, with D perhaps TRBD1 (6 bases). The V end was cut by 5 bases, the J end by 7 bases, with 11 bases between. Germline CDR1 and CDR2: GTSNPN and SVGIG (reference sequence). The CDR3 loop spans 11 amino acids. CDR3 residues: CAWAQGIEAFF. The DNA for the CDR3 is TGTGCCTGGGCTCAGGGGATTGAAGCTTTCTTT. Using reference TRBV30 and TRBJ1-1 for the parts outside the CDR3, the full variable domain is SQTIHQWPATLVQPVGSPLSLECTVEGTSNPNLYWYRQAAGRGLQLLFYSVGIGQISSEVPQNLSASRPQDRQFILSSKKLLLSDSGFYLCAWAQGIEAFFGQGTRLTVV.

This clone turned up a few times. This chain's CDR3 is CASSKDPRVDFF. The DNA for the CDR3 is TGTGCCAGCAGCAAGGACCCCAGGGTCGATTTCTTT. This sequence joins TRBV2 and TRBJ1-1, with D tentatively TRBD1 (5 bases). V lost 6 bases and J 13 bases, leaving 18 bases between the germline ends. The CDR3 runs to 12 residues. The germline gives CDR1 SNHLY, CDR2 FYNNEI.

The chain couples TRBV27 to TRBJ1-4; the D gene is possibly TRBD1 (5 bases). The CDR3 is 15 residues long. The germline V and J ends were trimmed by 5 bases and 3 bases, with 13 bases remaining between them. Germline V gene sequence: CDR1 MNHEY, CDR2 SMNVEV (reference sequence). The CDR3 sequence is CASSIGGAANEKLFF. The DNA for the CDR3 is TGTGCCAGCAGTATAGGTGGGGCTGCTAATGAAAAACTGTTTTTT.

The chain is built from TRBV6-5 and TRBJ2-1, with 11 bases identical to TRBD2. V was clipped by 6 bases and J by 9 bases; unmatched bases: 10. Germline-derived CDR1 and CDR2 are MNHEY and SVGAGI. This CDR3 contains 15 residues. The CDR3 spells CASSPLAGVEVEQFF. CDR3 in DNA: TGTGCCAGCAGCCCACTAGCGGGGGTTGAGGTTGAGCAGTTCTTC.

The chain carries TRBV19 and TRBJ2-2; 9 bases line up with TRBD1. The CDR3 has 15 residues. In germline, CDR1 is LNHDA, CDR2 SQIVND (reference sequence). The V gene end was trimmed by 9 bases and the J gene end by 5 bases; junction bases not matched to a gene: 10. CDR3 coding DNA: TGTGCCAGCACAATTGGACAGGGGTTAACCGGGGAGCTGTTTTTT. It codes for CASTIGQGLTGELFF. Combining the CDR3 with reference TRBV19 and TRBJ2-2 gives the whole variable domain DGGITQSPKYLFRKEGQNVTLSCEQNLNHDAMYWYRQDPGQGLRLIYYSQIVNDFQKGDIAEGYSVSREKKESFPLTVTSAQKNPTAFYLCASTIGQGLTGELFFGEGSRLTVL.

The V call is TRBV6-6, the J call TRBJ2-7; D gene uncertain. Germline CDR1 and CDR2: MNHNY and SVGAGI (reference sequence). The CDR3 contains 12 residues. V was trimmed by 2 bases and J by 6 bases, leaving 8 bases between them. The DNA for the CDR3 is TGTGCCAGCAGTTACCTCGGTAGCGAGCAGTACTTC. Protein: CASSYLGSEQYF.

The chain combines TRBV4-1 with TRBJ2-2, with TRBD2 identical over 9 bases. Germline lookup yields CDR1 MGHRA and CDR2 YSYEKL. The CDR3 runs 17 residues. J was trimmed by 8 bases and V by 0 bases; bases with no gene match: 10. The CDR3 bases are TGCGCCAGCAGCCAAGAAAATAGCGGGAGTTTTAGGGGGGAGCTGTTTTTT. Its translation is CASSQENSGSFRGELFF.

V usage is TRBV10-3 and J usage is TRBJ1-2, with D possibly matching TRBD1 (5 bases). The V end was cut by 5 bases, the J end by 8 bases, with 12 bases between. This CDR3 region has 12 residues. The germline CDR1 and CDR2 sequences are ENHRY and SYGVKD. DNA for the CDR3: TGTGCCATCAGTCCAGGGCTCGAGGGCTACACCTTC. Residues: CAISPGLEGYTF.

The chain carries TRBV29-1 and TRBJ1-1; D call uncertain. Deletions cut 8 bases from V and 1 base from J, with 8 bases between. This CDR3 has 11 residues. Germline V gene data show CDR1 as SQVTM and CDR2 as ANQGSEA. This chain's CDR3 is CSSLSNTEAFF. CDR3 in DNA: TGCAGCTCCTTGTCGAACACTGAAGCTTTCTTT.

The chain has TRBV30 and TRBJ1-4, with D uncertain. With 3 bases removed from V and 8 bases from J, the gap between germline ends came to 10 bases. Germline V lookup: CDR1 GTSNPN, CDR2 SVGIG (reference sequence). This CDR3 region has 12 residues. Here the CDR3 DNA reads TGTGCCTGGAGATGGGCTCGGGAAAAACTGTTTTTT. Its translation is CAWRWAREKLFF.

The chain has TRBV6-6 and TRBJ2-5; TRBD2 might be the D (5 bases). The germline V and J ends were trimmed by 2 bases and 5 bases, with 15 bases remaining between them. CDR3 length equals 15 residues. The germline V gene has CDR1 MNHNY and CDR2 SVGAGI (reference sequence). The CDR3, as DNA: TGTGCCAGCAGTTACCCCGGGAATGGGGAGGAGACCCAGTACTTC. It encodes CASSYPGNGEETQYF.

CDR3 coding DNA: TGCGCCAGCAGCGAGACAGGGGAGTACTACGAGCAGTACTTC. Translating it yields CASSETGEYYEQYF. V gene TRBV5-1 combines with J gene TRBJ2-7; 8 nucleotides align to TRBD1. Germline CDR1 and CDR2: SGHRS and YFSETQ. J lost 3 bases, V lost 4 bases, and 6 bases had no gene match. CDR3 length: 14 residues.

The V call is TRBV5-6, the J call TRBJ2-7; tentative D call: TRBD1 (5 bases). CDR3 length: 12 amino acids. Germline V gene sequence: CDR1 SGHDT, CDR2 YYEEEE. V dropped 4 bases and J dropped 3 bases, with 8 bases sitting between them. CDR3 amino acids: CASSVTVYEQYF. The CDR3 nucleotides read TGTGCCAGCAGCGTGACAGTCTACGAGCAGTACTTC.

Here the CDR3 reads CAWSALDSSEQFF. The CDR3 DNA is TGTGCCTGGAGCGCGTTGGACAGTTCCGAGCAGTTCTTC. This chain uses TRBV30 with TRBJ2-1; TRBD1 might be the D (6 bases). The ends were cut back, 3 bases at V and 10 bases at J, with 16 bases in the middle. CDR1 and CDR2 (germline): GTSNPN, SVGIG (reference sequence). The CDR3 has 13 residues.

The genes are TRBV9 and TRBJ2-7; D may match TRBD1 or TRBD2 (5 bases each). This CDR3 region has 14 residues. Germline V gene sequence: CDR1 SGDLS, CDR2 YYNGEE. The germline V and J ends were trimmed by 4 bases and 3 bases, with 14 bases remaining between them. For the CDR3, the DNA is TGTGCCAGCAGCCAGACGGGGCAGGACTACGAGCAGTACTTC. It translates to CASSQTGQDYEQYF.

V gene TRBV9 combines with J gene TRBJ2-1, with 9 bases fitting TRBD1. Germline V CDR1 and CDR2: SGDLS, YYNGEE. CDR3 length: 17 residues. V lost 2 bases, J lost 6 bases, and 12 bases stayed unmatched. The CDR3 bases are TGTGCCAGCAGCGTGTCCACAGGGGGCGCAATAGGCAATGAGCAGTTCTTC. This codes for CASSVSTGGAIGNEQFF.

V gene TRBV4-3 combines with J gene TRBJ2-7; D is unresolved. CDR1 LGHNA and CDR2 YSLEER come from the germline V gene. The V gene lost 0 bases and the J gene lost 0 bases, with 12 bases spanning the gap. The CDR3 totals 16 residues. CDR3 amino acids: CASSQDEALSSYEQYF. CDR3 DNA sequence: TGCGCCAGCAGCCAAGATGAAGCGTTGAGCTCCTACGAGCAGTACTTC.